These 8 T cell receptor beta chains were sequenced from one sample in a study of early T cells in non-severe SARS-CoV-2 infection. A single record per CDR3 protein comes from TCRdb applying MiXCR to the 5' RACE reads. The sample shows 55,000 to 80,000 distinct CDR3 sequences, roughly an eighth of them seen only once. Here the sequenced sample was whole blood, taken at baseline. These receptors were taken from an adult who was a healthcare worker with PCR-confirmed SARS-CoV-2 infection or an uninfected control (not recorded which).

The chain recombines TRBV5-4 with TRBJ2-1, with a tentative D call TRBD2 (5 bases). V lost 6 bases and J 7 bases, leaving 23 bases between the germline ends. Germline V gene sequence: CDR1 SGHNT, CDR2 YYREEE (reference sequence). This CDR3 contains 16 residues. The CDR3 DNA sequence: TGTGCCAGCATCCCGGACTTCAGAGACGAATATAATGAGCAGTTCTTC. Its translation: CASIPDFRDEYNEQFF.

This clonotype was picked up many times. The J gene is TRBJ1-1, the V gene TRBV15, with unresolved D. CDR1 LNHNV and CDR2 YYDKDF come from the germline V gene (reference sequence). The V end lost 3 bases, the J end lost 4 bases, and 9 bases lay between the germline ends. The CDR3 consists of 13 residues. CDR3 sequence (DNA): TGTGCCACCAGCAGTTCGGTCAGCACTGAAGCTTTCTTT. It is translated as CATSSSVSTEAFF.

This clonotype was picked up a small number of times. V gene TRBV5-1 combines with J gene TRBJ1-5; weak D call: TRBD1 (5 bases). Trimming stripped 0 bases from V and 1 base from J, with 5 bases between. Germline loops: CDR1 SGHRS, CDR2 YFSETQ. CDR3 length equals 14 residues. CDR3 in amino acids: CASSLGQSNQPQHF. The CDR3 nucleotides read TGCGCCAGCAGCTTGGGACAGAGCAATCAGCCCCAGCATTTT.

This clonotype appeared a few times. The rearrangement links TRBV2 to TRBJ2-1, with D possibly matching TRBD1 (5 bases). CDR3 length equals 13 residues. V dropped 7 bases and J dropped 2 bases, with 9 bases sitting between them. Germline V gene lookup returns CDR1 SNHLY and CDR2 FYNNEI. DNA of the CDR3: TGTGCCAGCAAGGGGCGAGCCTACAATGAGCAGTTCTTC. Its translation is CASKGRAYNEQFF.

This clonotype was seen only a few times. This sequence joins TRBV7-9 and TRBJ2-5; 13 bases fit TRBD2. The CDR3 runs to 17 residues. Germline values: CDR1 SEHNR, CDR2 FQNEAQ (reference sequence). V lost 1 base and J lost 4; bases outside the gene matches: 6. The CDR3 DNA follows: TGTGCCAGCAGCTTAGGGAGGACTAGCGGGAGTGCAGAGACCCAGTACTTC. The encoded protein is CASSLGRTSGSAETQYF.

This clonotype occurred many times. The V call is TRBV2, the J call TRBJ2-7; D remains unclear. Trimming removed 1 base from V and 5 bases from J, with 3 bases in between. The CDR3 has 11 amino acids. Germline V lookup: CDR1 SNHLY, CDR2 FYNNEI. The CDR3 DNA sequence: TGTGCCAGCAGTGAAGAAGACGAGCAGTACTTC. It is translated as CASSEEDEQYF.

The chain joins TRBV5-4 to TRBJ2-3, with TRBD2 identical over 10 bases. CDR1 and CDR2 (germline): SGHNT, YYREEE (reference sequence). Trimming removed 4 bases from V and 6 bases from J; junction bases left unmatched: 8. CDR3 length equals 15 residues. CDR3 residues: CASSPGLAGVDTQYF. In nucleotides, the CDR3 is TGTGCCAGCAGCCCGGGGCTAGCGGGAGTTGATACGCAGTATTTT.

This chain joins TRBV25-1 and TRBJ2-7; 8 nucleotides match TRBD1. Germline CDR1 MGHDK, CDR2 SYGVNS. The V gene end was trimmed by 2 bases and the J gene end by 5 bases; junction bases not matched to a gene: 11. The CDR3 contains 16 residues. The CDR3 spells CASSEEKTGAVHEQYF. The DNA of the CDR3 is TGTGCCAGCAGTGAAGAGAAGACAGGGGCCGTACACGAGCAGTACTTC.